These 23 T cell receptor beta chains originate from one sample sequenced in a study of cytotoxic CD8 clonotypes in ibrutinib-treated CLL. Profiled with immunoSEQ multiplex PCR; TCRdb holds only in-frame clones, not every one. The table lists 150,000 or so clones, roughly 80% of them singletons, with 25% to 35% in the top ten. Sample: PBMCs, taken after 12 months of ibrutinib treatment. The receptors were gathered from a human donor with chronic lymphocytic leukemia.

The chain has TRBV5-8 and TRBJ1-2; D not certain. The CDR3 runs 14 residues. Between the trimmed V and J ends, which lost 2 bases and 5 bases, there was a span of 13 bases. The germline CDR1 and CDR2 sequences are SGHTS and YDEGEE. CDR3: CASSFYLSGYGYTF. The CDR3 bases are TGTGCCAGCAGCTTCTATCTATCGGGATATGGCTACACCTTC.

As concerns this clone: A much larger clone lies one base from this, so it may be a read error. Other DNA sequences in this sample translate to the same CDR3. This sequence joins TRBV6-5 and TRBJ2-7; TRBD1 might be the D (7 bases). Germline-derived CDR1 and CDR2 are MNHEY and SVGAGI. The CDR3 contains 14 residues. Deletions cut 5 bases from V and 0 bases from J, with 11 bases between. CDR3 in DNA: TGTGCCAGCAGTCCAGGGGGGAGCTCCTACGAGCAGTACTTC. Translation gives CASSPGGSSYEQYF.

As DNA, the CDR3 is TGTGCCAGCAGAAGGGGAAGCAATCAGCCCCAGCATTTT. Translation gives CASRRGSNQPQHF. This chain uses TRBV28 with TRBJ1-5, with D possibly being TRBD1 (5 bases). Germline V lookup: CDR1 MDHEN, CDR2 SYDVKM. The CDR3 loop spans 13 amino acids. Trimming stripped 6 bases from V and 1 base from J, with 7 bases between.

The gene calls are TRBV28 and TRBJ2-7, with a possible D match to TRBD1 (6 bases). Germline CDR1 is MDHEN and CDR2 is SYDVKM. The CDR3 is 16 amino acids. V lost 4 bases to trimming and J lost 5 bases, with 21 bases between them. CDR3 in amino acids: CASSSNWGRGIDEQYF. CDR3 nucleotide sequence: TGTGCCAGCAGTTCGAATTGGGGCAGGGGAATCGACGAGCAGTACTTC.

This chain links TRBV28 with TRBJ1-1, with a possible D match to TRBD1 (5 bases). This CDR3 has 11 amino acids. Germline loops: CDR1 MDHEN, CDR2 SYDVKM. In DNA, the CDR3 is TGTGCGGCGCTGGGACCCACTGAAGCTTTCTTT. Translation gives CAALGPTEAFF. Complete variable domain (other parts from reference TRBV28 and TRBJ1-1): DVKVTQSSRYLVKRTGEKVFLECVQDMDHENMFWYRQDPGLGLRLIYFSYDVKMKEKGDIPEGYSVSREKKERFSLILESASTNQTSMYLCAALGPTEAFFGQGTRLTVV.

This clone was recorded once. J is TRBJ2-7 and V is TRBV4-2, with TRBD1 matching 11 bases. Trimming removed 0 bases from V and 4 bases from J; junction bases left unmatched: 8. This CDR3 is 17 amino acids long. CDR1 and CDR2 (germline): LGHNA, YNFKEQ. In DNA form, the CDR3 reads TGTGCCAGCAGCCAAGATTCGGGGACAGGGGGTTGGTACGAGCAGTACTTC. Amino acid sequence: CASSQDSGTGGWYEQYF.

V is TRBV4-2 and J is TRBJ1-4; 7 bases match TRBD1. The CDR3 loop spans 17 amino acids. V was clipped by 2 bases and J by 4 bases; unmatched bases: 10. Germline V gene sequence: CDR1 LGHNA, CDR2 YNFKEQ. The CDR3 loop is CASSQPHTGQSNEKLFF. CDR3 coding DNA: TGTGCCAGCAGCCAACCCCATACGGGACAGAGTAATGAAAAACTGTTTTTT.

The chain has TRBV18 and TRBJ2-7, with D tentatively TRBD1 or TRBD2 (6 bases each). Germline CDR1 is KGHSH and CDR2 is LQKENI. V was clipped by 5 bases and J by 2 bases, with 16 bases between them. The CDR3 contains 15 residues. The CDR3 reads CASSRGTLAAYEQYF. The CDR3 DNA reads as TGTGCCAGCTCAAGGGGGACTTTGGCCGCCTACGAGCAGTACTTC.

In the case of this clone: At one end the junction does not follow the germline gene, possibly because of a read error. The gene calls are TRBV6-5 and TRBJ2-5; tentatively, D is TRBD1 (5 bases). The CDR3 runs 14 residues. Germline CDR1 and CDR2: MNHEY and SVGAGI. CDR3 loop: CATSTRTTQETQYF. DNA of the CDR3: TGTGCCACCAGTACCCGGACAACTCAAGAGACCCAGTACTTC.

On this clone: The sample has other DNA sequences that encode this CDR3 too. V and J are TRBV7-2 and TRBJ2-3; D is unclear. The germline V gene encodes CDR1 SGHTA and CDR2 FQGNSA. This CDR3 is built from 12 residues. Trimming shortened V by 2 bases and J by 2 bases, and 2 bases separated the two germline ends. This chain's CDR3 is CASSLYTDTQYF. CDR3 nucleotide sequence: TGTGCCAGCAGCTTATACACAGATACGCAGTATTTT.

The CDR3 bases are TGTGCCAGCAGCTTCGGGACAGACGTATACAATGAGCAGTTCTTC. Translation: CASSFGTDVYNEQFF. The chain has TRBV5-6 and TRBJ2-1; 7 bases align to TRBD1. The CDR3 is 15 amino acids. The junction had 6 bases not matched to a gene; V was cut back by 2 bases and J by 4 bases. Germline V lookup: CDR1 SGHDT, CDR2 YYEEEE.

This chain links TRBV27 with TRBJ2-7; 8 positions match TRBD1. CDR1 and CDR2 from the germline V gene are MNHEY and SMNVEV (reference sequence). This CDR3 has 14 residues. With 2 bases clipped from V and 3 bases from J, the junction kept 3 bases outside the gene matches. CDR3: CASSLSDRGYEQYF. CDR3 DNA: TGTGCCAGCAGTTTAAGTGACAGGGGCTACGAGCAGTACTTC.

Note on this clone: The same CDR3 is also encoded by other DNA sequences in this sample. The J gene is TRBJ2-5, the V gene TRBV18; TRBD1 is a possible D gene (5 bases). Trimming took off 0 bases at V and 5 bases at J, with 7 bases between the two ends. This CDR3 is 13 amino acids long. Germline V gene lookup returns CDR1 KGHSH and CDR2 LQKENI. This chain's CDR3 is CASSPPGLETQYF. The CDR3 nucleotides are TGTGCCAGCTCACCACCGGGGCTGGAGACCCAGTACTTC.

This clone was counted once. This rearrangement joins TRBV6-1 to TRBJ1-4; D gene ambiguous. The CDR3 is 14 residues long. The V and J ends lost 7 bases and 7 bases respectively, with 16 bases between them. Germline V gene data show CDR1 as MNHNS and CDR2 as SASEGT. CDR3 region: CASTNQGRLEKLFF. The CDR3 bases are TGTGCCAGCACCAACCAAGGACGCCTTGAAAAACTGTTTTTT.

In DNA, the CDR3 is TGTGCCAGCAGCTTCAGGGGTTCACCCCTCCACTTT. The encoded protein is CASSFRGSPLHF. V usage is TRBV28 and J usage is TRBJ1-6; D might be TRBD1 (6 bases). The CDR3 covers 12 residues. Germline lookup yields CDR1 MDHEN and CDR2 SYDVKM. V was trimmed by 6 bases and J by 9 bases, leaving 9 bases between them.

The chain links TRBV27 to TRBJ1-1; D not certain. Trimming removed 4 bases from V and 4 bases from J, with 13 bases in between. Germline assignment: CDR1 MNHEY and CDR2 SMNVEV (reference sequence). The CDR3 runs 14 residues. CDR3 DNA: TGTGCCAGCAGTTCCCCTGGACGGGGCACTGAAGCTTTCTTT. Translating gives CASSSPGRGTEAFF.

The chain has TRBV28 and TRBJ2-2; D not certain. The V end lost 3 bases, the J end lost 3 bases, and 8 bases lay between the germline ends. This CDR3 is built from 14 residues. CDR1 is MDHEN and CDR2 is SYDVKM in the germline V gene. CDR3 residues: CASSFLRDTGELFF. The CDR3 DNA reads TGTGCCAGCAGTTTCCTACGAGACACCGGGGAGCTGTTTTTT.

The V gene is TRBV10-3, the J gene TRBJ1-2; TRBD1 matches 8 bases. V trimming: 5 bases; J trimming: 1 base; junction bases outside the gene matches: 3. CDR1 ENHRY and CDR2 SYGVKD come from the germline V gene. The CDR3 covers 14 residues. CDR3 DNA: TGTGCCATCAGTAAGGGACAGGTTAACTATGGCTACACCTTC. Residues: CAISKGQVNYGYTF.

This clone was observed a single time. The rearrangement links TRBV9 to TRBJ2-4; TRBD2 is a possible D gene (6 bases). V was shortened by 0 bases and J by 0 bases, with 10 bases between the two germline ends. CDR3 length: 16 amino acids. From germline, CDR1 is SGDLS and CDR2 YYNGEE. The CDR3 is CASSVGGDLAKNIQYF. CDR3 in DNA: TGTGCCAGCAGCGTAGGGGGGGATCTAGCCAAAAACATTCAGTACTTC. The full variable domain, its missing parts supplied by reference TRBV9 and TRBJ2-4, is DSGVTQTPKHLITATGQRVTLRCSPRSGDLSVYWYQQSLDQGLQFLIQYYNGEERAKGNILERFSAQQFPDLHSELNLSSLELGDSALYFCASSVGGDLAKNIQYFGAGTRLSVL.

V and J are TRBV7-9 and TRBJ1-2; no firm D call. The CDR3 has 14 residues. The V gene lost 5 bases and the J gene lost 6 bases, with 16 bases spanning the gap. The germline gives CDR1 SEHNR, CDR2 FQNEAQ (reference sequence). The CDR3 DNA sequence: TGTGCCAGCAGCCCAGATAGGTATACGGATGGCTACACCTTC. This translates into CASSPDRYTDGYTF.

The chain is built from TRBV27 and TRBJ2-7, with D perhaps TRBD2 (6 bases). CDR1 and CDR2 from the germline V gene are MNHEY and SMNVEV (reference sequence). The CDR3 spans 18 residues. V lost 3 bases and J 5 bases, leaving 26 bases between the germline ends. The CDR3 region has the DNA TGTGCCAGCAGTTTGGAGGCCCTAGGGACTGCGTCCACGGACGAGCAGTACTTC. This translates into CASSLEALGTASTDEQYF.

Only one count was recorded for this clone. The DNA of the CDR3 is TGTGCCAGCAGCTTAGGTGGGCGGGGCAGATACAATGAGCAGTTCTTC. Translated, it gives CASSLGGRGRYNEQFF. The rearrangement links TRBV7-2 to TRBJ2-1; perhaps TRBD2 as D (6 bases). The V end lost 1 base, the J end lost 4 bases, and 14 bases lay between the germline ends. This CDR3 contains 16 residues. The germline gives CDR1 SGHTA, CDR2 FQGNSA. The entire variable domain, with the rest obtained from reference TRBV7-2 and TRBJ2-1, is as follows: GAGVSQSPSNKVTEKGKDVELRCDPISGHTALYWYRQSLGQGLEFLIYFQGNSAPDKSGLPSDRFSAERTGGSVSTLTIQRTQQEDSAVYLCASSLGGRGRYNEQFFGPGTRLTVL.

This chain joins TRBV7-9 and TRBJ1-1, with TRBD1 matching over 7 bases. Germline V gene sequence: CDR1 SEHNR, CDR2 FQNEAQ (reference sequence). The CDR3 length is 15 residues. Trimming removed 0 bases from V and 1 base from J; junction bases left unmatched: 2. CDR3 amino acids: CASSLAGDRNTEAFF. CDR3 nucleotide sequence: TGTGCCAGCAGCTTAGCGGGGGACAGGAACACTGAAGCTTTCTTT.